This TCR beta chain was recorded in a study of T cell responses to AZD1222 COVID-19 vaccine. Study information: Some second doses came at about 4 weeks and others at about 12 weeks; these were pooled.

Trimming removed 0 bases from V and 1 base from J, with 10 bases in between. Germline V gene sequence: CDR1 SEHNR, CDR2 FQNEAQ (reference sequence). This CDR3 is built from 15 residues. Only in-frame clones appear in the TCRdb table, and some are missing; sequencing was by immunoSEQ multiplex PCR. The table records 130,000 or so clones, around 94% of them present only once. The receptor comes from an adult in good health. This rearrangement joins TRBV7-9 to TRBJ2-7; D gene ambiguous. Sequenced here: peripheral blood, sampled on day 0 of AZD1222 vaccination. The CDR3 coding sequence is TGTGCCAGCAGCTTAGCGTCAGGTTCTTCCTACGAGCAGTACTTC. Translated: CASSLASGSSYEQYF.